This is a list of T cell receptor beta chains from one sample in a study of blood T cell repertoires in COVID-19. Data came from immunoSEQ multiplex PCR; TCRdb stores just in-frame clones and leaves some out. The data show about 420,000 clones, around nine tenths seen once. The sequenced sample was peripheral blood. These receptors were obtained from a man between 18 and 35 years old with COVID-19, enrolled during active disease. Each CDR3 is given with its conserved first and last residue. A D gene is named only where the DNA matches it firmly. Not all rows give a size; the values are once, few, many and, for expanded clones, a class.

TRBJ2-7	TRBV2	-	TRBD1	CASGAGGVYEQYF	TGTGCCAGCGGGGCAGGGGGCGTCTACGAGCAGTACTTC
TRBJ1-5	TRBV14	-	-	CASSQDLRRDLQPQHF	TGTGCCAGCAGCCAAGATCTCAGGAGGGACCTTCAGCCCCAGCATTTT
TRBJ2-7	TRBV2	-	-	CASSPTIVYEQYF	TGTGCCAGCAGCCCGACAATCGTCTACGAGCAGTACTTC
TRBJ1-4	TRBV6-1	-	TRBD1	CASSGSGGSTNEKLFF	TGTGCCAGCAGTGGCTCAGGGGGCTCAACTAATGAAAAACTGTTTTTT
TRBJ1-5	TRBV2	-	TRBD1	CASSGGGGLNQPQHF	TGTGCCAGCAGTGGTGGAGGGGGCTTAAATCAGCCCCAGCATTTT
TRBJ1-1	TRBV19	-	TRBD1	CASNDRVSTEAFF	TGTGCCAGTAATGACAGGGTGTCGACTGAAGCTTTCTTT
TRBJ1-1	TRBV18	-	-	CASAPGRATEAFF	TGTGCCAGCGCGCCAGGGCGAGCCACTGAAGCTTTCTTT
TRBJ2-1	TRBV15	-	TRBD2	CATSREMGGSSGEQFF	TGTGCCACCAGCAGAGAAATGGGCGGGAGTTCAGGTGAGCAGTTCTTC
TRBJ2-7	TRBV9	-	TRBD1	CASSVGQQTYEQYF	TGTGCCAGCAGCGTGGGACAGCAAACCTACGAGCAGTACTTC
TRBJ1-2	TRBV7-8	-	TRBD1	CASSFSLDRVYGYTF	TGTGCCAGCAGCTTCTCGCTGGACAGGGTTTATGGCTACACCTTC
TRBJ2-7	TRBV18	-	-	CASSPPGGPRSYEQYF	TGTGCCAGCTCACCTCCCGGGGGTCCCCGCTCCTACGAGCAGTACTTC
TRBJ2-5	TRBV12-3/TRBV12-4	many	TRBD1	CASRVQGEETQYF	TGTGCCAGCAGGGTGCAGGGGGAGGAGACCCAGTACTTC
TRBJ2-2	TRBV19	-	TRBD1	CASSKYRDRSTGELFF	TGTGCCAGTAGTAAATACCGGGACAGGTCGACCGGGGAGCTGTTTTTT
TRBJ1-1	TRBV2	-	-	CASRNTRGPNAEAFF	TGTGCCAGCAGAAACACAAGGGGTCCGAACGCTGAAGCTTTCTTT
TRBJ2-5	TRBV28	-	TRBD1	CASGGTGRGETQYF	TGTGCCAGCGGCGGGACAGGCAGAGGGGAGACCCAGTACTTC
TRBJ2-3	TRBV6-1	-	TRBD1	CASSETPGQGTDTQYF	TGTGCCAGCAGTGAAACACCGGGACAGGGCACAGATACGCAGTATTTT
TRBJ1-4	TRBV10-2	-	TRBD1	CASSESRTGLNEKLFF	TGCGCCAGCAGTGAGTCGAGGACAGGGCTTAATGAAAAACTGTTTTTT